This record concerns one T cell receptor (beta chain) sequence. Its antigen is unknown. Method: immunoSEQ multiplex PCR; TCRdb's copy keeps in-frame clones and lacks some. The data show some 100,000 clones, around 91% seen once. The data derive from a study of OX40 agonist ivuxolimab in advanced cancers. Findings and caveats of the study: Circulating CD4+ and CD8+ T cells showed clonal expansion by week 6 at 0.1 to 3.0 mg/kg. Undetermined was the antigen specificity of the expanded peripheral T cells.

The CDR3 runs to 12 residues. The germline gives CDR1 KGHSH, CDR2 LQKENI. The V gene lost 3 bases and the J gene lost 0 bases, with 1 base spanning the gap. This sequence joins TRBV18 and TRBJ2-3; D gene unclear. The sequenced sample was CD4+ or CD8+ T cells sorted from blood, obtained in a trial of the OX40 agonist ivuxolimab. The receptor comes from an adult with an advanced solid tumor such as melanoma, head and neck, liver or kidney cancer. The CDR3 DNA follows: TGTGCCAGCTCACCCAGCACAGATACGCAGTATTTT. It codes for CASSPSTDTQYF.